A single T cell receptor (beta chain) is shown here with its context. The antigen remains unidentified. Produced via immunoSEQ multiplex PCR; TCRdb's table is partial and in-frame only. The table has about 140,000 clones, around 80% seen once. With cryopreserved PBMCs as the source, approximately 2 micrograms of genomic DNA went to TCR beta libraries. The sample comes from a study of cytotoxic CD8 clonotypes in ibrutinib-treated CLL. Overall study: On average, each sample had roughly 260,000 productive templates and more than 75,000 productive rearrangements.

Overall study findings and caveats: Progressing patients had sampling times that differed from those of sustained-remission patients.

The origin of this receptor is a human donor with chronic lymphocytic leukemia. The sequencing used PBMCs, collected after 36 months of ibrutinib treatment.

The CDR3 loop reads CATSRESGKNIQYF. The CDR3 bases are TGTGCCACCAGCAGGGAGTCAGGCAAAAACATTCAGTACTTC. The V and J genes are TRBV15 and TRBJ2-4; D remains unclear. Trimming took 3 bases from V and 3 from J, leaving 9 bases between them. Germline CDR1 and CDR2: LNHNV and YYDKDF (reference sequence). The CDR3 covers 14 residues.